This entry features one T cell receptor beta chain sequence. This specimen belongs to a study of cytomegalovirus exposure and HLA in healthy donors. Between the trimmed V and J ends, which lost 3 bases and 4 bases, there was a span of 32 bases. CDR3 size: 20 residues. The V gene's germline CDR1 is GTSNPN and CDR2 SVGIG (reference sequence). Using immunoSEQ multiplex PCR, the repertoire was profiled, and TCRdb retains in-frame clones only, with some absent. The sample holds 150,000 to 200,000 clones, approximately 80% seen once. The TCR comes from a man between 18 and 35 years old in good health and CMV-seropositive. The J gene is TRBJ2-3, the V gene TRBV30; weak D call: TRBD2 (6 bases). The material sequenced was PBMCs. CDR3 coding DNA: TGTGCCTGGAGCCCCCTCCTAGGGTTGACGGGAGTGTTAGGTGCAGATACGCAGTATTTT. Translation: CAWSPLLGLTGVLGADTQYF.